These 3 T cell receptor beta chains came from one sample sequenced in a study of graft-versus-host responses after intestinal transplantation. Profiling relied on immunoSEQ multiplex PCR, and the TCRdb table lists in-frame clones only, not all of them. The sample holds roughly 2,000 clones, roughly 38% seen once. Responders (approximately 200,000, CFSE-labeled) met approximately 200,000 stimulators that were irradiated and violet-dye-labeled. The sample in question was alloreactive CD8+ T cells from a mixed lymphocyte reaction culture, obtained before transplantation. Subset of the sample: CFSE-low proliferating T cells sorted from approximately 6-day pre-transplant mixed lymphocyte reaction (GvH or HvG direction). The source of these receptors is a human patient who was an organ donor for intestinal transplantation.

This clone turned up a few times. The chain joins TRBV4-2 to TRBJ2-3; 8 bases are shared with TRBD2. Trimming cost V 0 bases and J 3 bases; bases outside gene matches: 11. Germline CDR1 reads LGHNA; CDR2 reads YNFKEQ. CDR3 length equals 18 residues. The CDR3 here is CASSQDLYAGGATDTQYF. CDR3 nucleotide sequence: TGTGCCAGCAGCCAAGATCTTTATGCCGGGGGGGCTACAGATACGCAGTATTTT.

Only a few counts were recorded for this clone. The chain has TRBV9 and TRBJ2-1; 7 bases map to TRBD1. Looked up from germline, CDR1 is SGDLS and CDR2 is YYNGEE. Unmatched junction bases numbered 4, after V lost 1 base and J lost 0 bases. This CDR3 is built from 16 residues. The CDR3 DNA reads TGTGCCAGCAGCGTATCAGGGGGTAGCTCCTACAATGAGCAGTTCTTC. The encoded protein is CASSVSGGSSYNEQFF.

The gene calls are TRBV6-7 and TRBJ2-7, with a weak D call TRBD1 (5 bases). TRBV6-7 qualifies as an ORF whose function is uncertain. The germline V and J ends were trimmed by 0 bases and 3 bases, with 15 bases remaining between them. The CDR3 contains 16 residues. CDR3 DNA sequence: TGTGCCAGCAGTTACTCGAGCCAGGGTATGGGCTACGAGCAGTACTTC. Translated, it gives CASSYSSQGMGYEQYF.